This TCR beta chain was captured by sequencing in a study of T cell responses to AZD1222 COVID-19 vaccine. V was pared by 5 bases and J by 4 bases, with 9 bases of the junction left unmatched. CDR1 is SGHNT and CDR2 is YENEEA in the germline V gene. The CDR3 sequence is 16 residues long. This table comes from immunoSEQ multiplex PCR, and its TCRdb copy is limited to in-frame clones, with some not included. Among about 190,000 clones listed, about 90% were seen once. Notes on this clone: What it recognizes is unknown.

Whole-study results and caveats: With dominance at 160-218 and 743-854, vaccine-associated CD4 TCRs spanned spike. Two doses of AZD1222 preceded a rise in Spike-specific TCR breadth and depth. Nearly half of unique spike-specific TCRs reportedly avoided B.1.351 and B.1.1.7 mutated regions.

This clonotype was obtained from an adult in good health. The specimen comprised peripheral blood, sampled on day 0 of MenACWY control vaccination. The gene calls are TRBV11-3 and TRBJ2-2; 8 positions match TRBD1. Here the CDR3 DNA reads TGTGCCAGCAGCCGTTCAGGGGGCGCGAGCACCGGGGAGCTGTTTTTT. Protein sequence: CASSRSGGASTGELFF. Full variable domain (rest looked up from reference TRBV11-3 and TRBJ2-2): EAGVVQSPRYKIIEKKQPVAFWCNPISGHNTLYWYLQNLGQGPELLIRYENEEAVDDSQLPKDRFSAERLKGVDSTLKIQPAELGDSAVYLCASSRSGGASTGELFFGEGSRLTVL.